The 5 T cell receptor beta chains in this list originate from one sample, sequenced in a study of OX40 agonist ivuxolimab in advanced cancers. Measured with immunoSEQ multiplex PCR; TCRdb has only the in-frame clones, and not every one. The sample records fewer than 65,000 clones, roughly 87% being singletons. The sequencing here drew on CD4+ or CD8+ T cells sorted from blood, taken in a trial of the OX40 agonist ivuxolimab. All receptors derive from an adult with an advanced solid tumor such as melanoma, head and neck, liver or kidney cancer.

This sequence joins TRBV5-1 and TRBJ1-2; D possibly corresponds to TRBD1 (6 bases). This CDR3 comprises 14 residues. Germline V gene lookup returns CDR1 SGHRS and CDR2 YFSETQ. V gave up 4 bases and J gave up 4 bases, with 14 bases separating them. Written as DNA, the CDR3 is TGCGCCAGCAGCCCACAGGGTCCAATCTATGGCTACACCTTC. Translating it yields CASSPQGPIYGYTF. Using reference TRBV5-1 and TRBJ1-2 for the parts outside the CDR3, the full variable domain is KAGVTQTPRYLIKTRGQQVTLSCSPISGHRSVSWYQQTPGQGLQFLFEYFSETQRNKGNFPGRFSGRQFSNSRSEMNVSTLELGDSALYLCASSPQGPIYGYTFGSGTRLTVV.

The CDR3 nucleotides are TGTGCCAGCAGCTTACGGCAGAACACTGAAGCTTTCTTT. Translated: CASSLRQNTEAFF. The V gene is TRBV7-6, the J gene TRBJ1-1; D is unresolved. The CDR3 has 13 residues. CDR1 and CDR2 from the germline V gene are SGHVS and FNYEAQ. V was trimmed by 2 bases and J by 1 base, leaving 5 bases between them.

The chain is built from TRBV12-2 and TRBJ1-5; TRBD1 is taken as the D call from the table, unchecked against the DNA. TRBV12-2 constitutes a pseudogene. CDR3 length equals 17 residues. The DNA for the CDR3 is TGTGCAAGTCGCTTAGCGCTGGGGACAGGGGAGGGTCAGCCCCAGCATTTT. This translates into CASRLALGTGEGQPQHF.

The chain has TRBV6-6 and TRBJ2-7; 13 bases match TRBD2. The CDR3 has 15 residues. J gave up 4 bases and V 6 bases, and 6 bases lay outside the gene matches. The germline V gene encodes CDR1 MNHNY and CDR2 SVGAGI (reference sequence). The CDR3 nucleotides are TGTGCCAGCAGCTCCGGGACTAGCGGGAATTACGAGCAGTACTTC. Translation gives CASSSGTSGNYEQYF.

V usage is TRBV6-4 and J usage is TRBJ2-3; tentatively, D is TRBD2 (5 bases). V was clipped by 3 bases and J by 0 bases, with 10 bases between them. Germline lookup yields CDR1 MRHNA and CDR2 SNTAGT. This CDR3 has 15 residues. CDR3 sequence reads: CASSETTTSTDTQYF. The CDR3 DNA follows: TGTGCCAGCAGTGAGACTACTACTAGCACAGATACGCAGTATTTT.